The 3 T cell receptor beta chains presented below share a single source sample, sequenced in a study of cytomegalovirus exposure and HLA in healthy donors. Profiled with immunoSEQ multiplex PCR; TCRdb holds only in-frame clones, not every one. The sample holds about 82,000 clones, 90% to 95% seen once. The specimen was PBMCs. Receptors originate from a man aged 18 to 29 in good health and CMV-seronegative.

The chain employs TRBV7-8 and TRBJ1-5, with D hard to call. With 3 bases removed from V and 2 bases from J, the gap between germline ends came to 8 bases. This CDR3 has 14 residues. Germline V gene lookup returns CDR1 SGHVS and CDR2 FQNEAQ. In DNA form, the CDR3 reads TGTGCCAGCAGCTTCGAGGTGGGCAATCAGCCCCAGCATTTT. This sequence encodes CASSFEVGNQPQHF.

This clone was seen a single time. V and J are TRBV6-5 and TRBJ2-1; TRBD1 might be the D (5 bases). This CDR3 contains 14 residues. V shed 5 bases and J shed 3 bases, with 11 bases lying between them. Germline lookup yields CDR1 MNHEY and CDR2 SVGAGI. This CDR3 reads CASSRTDSYNEQFF. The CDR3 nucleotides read TGTGCCAGCAGTAGAACCGACAGCTACAATGAGCAGTTCTTC.

In DNA form, the CDR3 reads TGTGCCAGCAGCCTAACAACGGGATACTACGAGCAGTACTTC. It codes for CASSLTTGYYEQYF. This chain joins TRBV7-2 and TRBJ2-7; D is possibly TRBD2 (5 bases). CDR1 SGHTA and CDR2 FQGNSA come from the germline V gene. V lost 5 bases and J lost 3, with 14 bases in between. This CDR3 is 14 amino acids long.